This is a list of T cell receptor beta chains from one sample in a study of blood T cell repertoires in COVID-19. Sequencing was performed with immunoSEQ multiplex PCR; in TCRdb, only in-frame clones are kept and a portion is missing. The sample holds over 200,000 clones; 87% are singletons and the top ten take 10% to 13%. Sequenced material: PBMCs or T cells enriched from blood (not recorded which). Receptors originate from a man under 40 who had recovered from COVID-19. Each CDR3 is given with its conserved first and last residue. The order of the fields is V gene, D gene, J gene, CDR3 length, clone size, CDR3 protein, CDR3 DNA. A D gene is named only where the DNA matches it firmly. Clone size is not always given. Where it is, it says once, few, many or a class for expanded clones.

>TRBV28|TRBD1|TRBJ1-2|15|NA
CASIRGDRGSYGYTF
TGTGCCAGCATCAGGGGGGACAGGGGAAGCTATGGCTACACCTTC
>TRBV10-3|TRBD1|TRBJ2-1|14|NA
CAISEGGQGNEQFF
TGTGCCATCAGTGAGGGGGGACAGGGCAATGAGCAGTTCTTC
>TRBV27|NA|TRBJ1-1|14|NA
CASSHNTANTEAFF
TGTGCCAGCAGCCATAATACAGCGAACACTGAAGCTTTCTTT
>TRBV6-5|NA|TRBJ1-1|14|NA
CASSSGFYGTEAFF
TGTGCCAGCAGCTCAGGGTTTTACGGCACTGAAGCTTTCTTT
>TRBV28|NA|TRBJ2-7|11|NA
CASSVTYEQYF
TGTGCCAGCAGTGTCACCTACGAGCAGTACTTC
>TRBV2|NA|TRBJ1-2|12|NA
CASSEQTYGYTF
TGTGCCAGCAGTGAGCAGACATATGGCTACACCTTC
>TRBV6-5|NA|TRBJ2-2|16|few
CASSYSGGTPTGELFF
TGTGCCAGCAGTTACTCGGGTGGGACTCCGACCGGGGAGCTGTTTTTT
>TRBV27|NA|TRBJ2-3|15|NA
CASSFPGLLHRRQYF
TGTGCCAGCAGTTTTCCGGGACTCCTGCACAGACGCCAGTATTTT
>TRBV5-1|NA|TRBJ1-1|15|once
CASSLEPTANTEAFF
TGCGCCAGCAGCTTGGAGCCTACAGCGAACACTGAAGCTTTCTTT
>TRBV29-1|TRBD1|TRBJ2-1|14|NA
CSVETGDLGNEQFF
TGCAGCGTAGAAACAGGGGACCTTGGCAATGAGCAGTTCTTC
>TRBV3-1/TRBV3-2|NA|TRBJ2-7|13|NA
CASFSTGIYEQYF
TGTGCCAGCTTTTCTACAGGGATTTACGAGCAGTACTTC
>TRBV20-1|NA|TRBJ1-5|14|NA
CSASGQGDNQPQHF
TGCAGTGCGAGTGGGCAGGGTGACAATCAGCCCCAGCATTTT
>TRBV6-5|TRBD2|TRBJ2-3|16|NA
CASSYGSGGRTDTQYF
TGTGCCAGCAGTTACGGCTCGGGGGGTCGCACAGATACGCAGTATTTT
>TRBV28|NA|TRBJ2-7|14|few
CASSFHQGTYEQYF
TGTGCCAGCAGTTTCCATCAGGGGACCTACGAGCAGTACTTC
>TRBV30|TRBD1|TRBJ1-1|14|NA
CAWIPGTGGIEAFF
TGTGCCTGGATTCCCGGGACAGGGGGCATTGAAGCTTTCTTT
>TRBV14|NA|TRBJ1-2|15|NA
CASSQDLSPGYGYTF
TGTGCCAGCAGCCAAGATCTCTCCCCGGGCTATGGCTACACCTTC
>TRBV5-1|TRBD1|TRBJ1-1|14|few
CASSSGQPNTEAFF
TGCGCCAGCAGCTCGGGACAGCCGAACACTGAAGCTTTCTTT
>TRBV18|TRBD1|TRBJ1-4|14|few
CASSRDSRNEKLFF
TGTGCCAGCTCAAGGGACAGCCGAAATGAAAAACTGTTTTTT
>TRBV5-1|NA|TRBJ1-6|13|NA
CASSLGPDSPLHF
TGCGCCAGCAGCCTTGGGCCCGATTCACCCCTCCACTTT
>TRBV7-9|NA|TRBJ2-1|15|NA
CASSLTSLASNEQFF
TGTGCCAGCAGCTTAACTTCCCTAGCCTCGAATGAGCAGTTCTTC
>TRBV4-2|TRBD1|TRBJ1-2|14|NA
CASRLEGQAQSYTF
TGTGCCAGCCGCCTTGAGGGACAGGCCCAAAGCTACACCTTC
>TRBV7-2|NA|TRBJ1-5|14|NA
CASSFPGGGQPQHF
TGTGCCAGCAGCTTCCCGGGAGGAGGCCAGCCCCAGCATTTT
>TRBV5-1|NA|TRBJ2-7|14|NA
CASSFGGNSYEQYF
TGCGCCAGCAGTTTCGGGGGAAACTCCTACGAGCAGTACTTC
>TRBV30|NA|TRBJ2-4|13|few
CAWTRGGKNIQYF
TGTGCCTGGACCCGAGGGGGCAAAAACATTCAGTACTTC
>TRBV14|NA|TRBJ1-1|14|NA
CASSQDMANTEAFF
TGTGCCAGCAGCCAAGATATGGCGAACACTGAAGCTTTCTTT
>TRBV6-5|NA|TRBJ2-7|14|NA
CASLAGGTTYEQYF
TGTGCCAGCCTCGCTGGGGGGACCACCTACGAGCAGTACTTC
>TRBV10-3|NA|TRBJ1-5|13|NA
CAIGGGGNQPQHF
TGTGCCATTGGGGGGGGCGGCAATCAGCCCCAGCATTTT
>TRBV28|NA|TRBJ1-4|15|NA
CASRTPRGYSEKLFF
TGTGCCAGCAGGACTCCACGGGGGTATTCAGAAAAACTGTTTTTT
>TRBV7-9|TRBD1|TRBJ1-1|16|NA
CASQRGTLTGRTEAFF
TGTGCCAGCCAGCGGGGGACCCTGACAGGGCGGACTGAAGCTTTCTTT